Sequencing of this T cell receptor (beta chain) was carried out in a study of shared clonotypes between healthy human individuals. V was pared by 4 bases and J by 3 bases, with 13 bases between. Germline V gives CDR1 MGHRA, CDR2 YSYEKL. The CDR3 loop spans 15 amino acids. On this clone itself: The antigen is unknown.

Clones were read by immunoSEQ multiplex PCR, and TCRdb kept only the in-frame ones, dropping some. Among under 2,000,000 clones, less than 95% were seen once, and the ten largest hold more than 0.9%. As defined, naive CD8 cells were CD45RO-negative and positively selected for CCR7, with terminally differentiated effector memory CD45RA+ cells excluded. Notes on the study in general: Generation of non-shared clonotypes was less probable than generation of clonotypes shared by all four donors.

V usage is TRBV4-1 and J usage is TRBJ2-1; D not certain. Sequencing was carried out using naive CD8+ T cells sorted from blood. The source is a man aged 18 to 35 in good health. The CDR3 loop is CASSPNLGRYNEQFF. CDR3 sequence (DNA): TGCGCCAGCAGCCCTAACCTAGGACGCTACAATGAGCAGTTCTTC.